In this sample, the clone carrying this T cell receptor (beta chain) turned up once. Its antigen is as yet unknown. A much larger clone is a single base away; this may be a read error. The sample originates from a study of T cell repertoires in cytomegalovirus infection. Background on the study: Recently identified HLA-C-restricted CMV epitopes and well-studied HLA-B-restricted CMV epitopes were used by the study. CMV infection and matching HLA type were both indicated by public TCR beta signatures. Study-wide findings and caveats: HLA-C-restricted TCR beta clonotypes specific for CMV led the ex vivo response. The cumulative frequency of public TCR beta families identified carriers of CMV plus the relevant HLA.

Each CDR3 protein gets one entry after TCRdb re-called the reads with MiXCR. The profile covers around 750,000 distinct CDR3 sequences, with about 33% appearing a single time and roughly an eighth taken by the ten largest. This receptor was obtained from a human donor in good health (CMV status not recorded). Some clones in this sample may be carry-over from other donors' samples. Here the sequenced sample was cultured CD8+ T cells from PBMCs, taken from culture after CMV antigen stimulation.

CDR3 in DNA: TGTGCCAGCAACATGGCTGGGGCCAACGTCCTGACTTTC. It is translated as CASNMAGANVLTF. J is TRBJ2-6 and V is TRBV7-6, with D hard to call. Germline V lookup: CDR1 SGHVS, CDR2 FNYEAQ. The CDR3 totals 13 residues. V lost 7 bases and J 2 bases, leaving 6 bases between the germline ends.